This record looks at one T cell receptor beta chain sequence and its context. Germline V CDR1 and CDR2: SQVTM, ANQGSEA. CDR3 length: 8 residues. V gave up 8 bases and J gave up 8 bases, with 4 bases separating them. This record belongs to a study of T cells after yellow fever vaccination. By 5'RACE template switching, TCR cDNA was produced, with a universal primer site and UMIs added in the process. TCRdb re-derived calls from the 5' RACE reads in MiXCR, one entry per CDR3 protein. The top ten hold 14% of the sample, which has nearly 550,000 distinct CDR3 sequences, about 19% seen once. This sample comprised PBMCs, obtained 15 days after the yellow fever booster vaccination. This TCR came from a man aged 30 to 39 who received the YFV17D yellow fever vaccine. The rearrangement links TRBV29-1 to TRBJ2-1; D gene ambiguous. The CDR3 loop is CSPDEQFF. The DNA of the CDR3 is TGCAGCCCCGATGAGCAGTTCTTC.